The T cell receptor beta chain under discussion was sequenced for a study of shared clonotypes between healthy human individuals. Clones were sequenced by immunoSEQ multiplex PCR, and TCRdb holds only the in-frame ones, with some missing. In the table there are about 2 million clones, 85% to 95% of which are singletons. CDR1 and CDR2 (germline): ENHRY, SYGVKD. Trimming took 11 bases from V and 5 from J; bases not matched to a gene: 6. This CDR3 has 13 residues. J is TRBJ2-1 and V is TRBV10-3; TRBD2 agrees at 10 bases. The clonotype was recovered from a man younger than 35 in good health. Sequenced material: naive CD4+ T cells sorted from blood. Subset noted: CD45RA+ positively selected. This CDR3 is CALSSGSDNEQFF. In nucleotides, the CDR3 is TGTGCCTTGTCTAGCGGGAGTGACAATGAGCAGTTCTTC.